Each of the 7 T cell receptor beta chains below was sequenced from the same sample in a study of T cell responses to AZD1222 COVID-19 vaccine (dated by TCRdb to the early 2020s). Taken with the paper, the label for time point translates to: baseline before first vaccination. Library creation used the immunoSEQ multiplex PCR assay. The source is immuneACCESS, and TCRdb retained only in-frame sequences with V and J called. Part of the clones is not carried over; for the studies checked, unresolved V genes explain less than half of this, and the remainder is unexplained. Within this sample are some 150,000 clones, with 70% to 90% of them counted one time only. About 15% of the sample rests with the top ten. The source was peripheral blood, collected on day 0 of AZD1222 vaccination. All receptors derive from an adult in good health.

The chain is built from TRBV5-6 and TRBJ2-5; 8 bases map to TRBD1. The J segment lost 2 bases and the V segment lost 4 bases, leaving 4 bases of the junction unmatched. Germline V gene lookup returns CDR1 SGHDT and CDR2 YYEEEE. The CDR3 extends over 14 amino acids. CDR3 sequence (DNA): TGTGCCAGCAGCCCGGACAGGGCGCAAGAGACCCAGTACTTC. This codes for CASSPDRAQETQYF.

Concerning this clone: The junction differs from germline at one of its ends, possibly a read error. This chain uses TRBV2 with TRBJ2-1; 10 nucleotides match TRBD2. CDR1 and CDR2 from the germline V gene are SNHLY and FYNNEI. The CDR3 covers 15 residues. The CDR3 sequence: CASREAGGSYNEQFF. The CDR3 coding sequence is TGTGCCAGCAGGGAAGCGGGGGGGTCCTACAATGAGCAGTTCTTC.

The sample holds a few counts of this clone. The rearrangement links TRBV6-5 to TRBJ1-6; 7 nucleotides agree with TRBD1. The CDR3 has 15 residues. The junction had 4 bases not matched to a gene; V was cut back by 6 bases and J by 2 bases. The germline V gene has CDR1 MNHEY and CDR2 SVGAGI. The CDR3 here is CASRGGTAYNSPLHF. In DNA, the CDR3 is TGTGCCAGCAGGGGGGGGACAGCCTATAATTCACCCCTCCACTTT.

The chain employs TRBV5-6 and TRBJ1-6, with unresolved D. The length of the CDR3 is 12 residues. V shed 2 bases and J shed 17 bases, with 14 bases lying between them. In germline, CDR1 is SGHDT, CDR2 YYEEEE. The CDR3 DNA is TGTGCCAGCAGCTTCTTCGGCTCCAATATCCACTTT. It is translated as CASSFFGSNIHF.

This CDR3 reads CASSPNYRGSTGANVLTF. In DNA, the CDR3 is TGTGCCAGCTCACCAAATTACAGGGGATCAACTGGGGCCAACGTCCTGACTTTC. The J gene is TRBJ2-6, the V gene TRBV18, with TRBD1 matching over 7 bases. Unmatched junction bases numbered 9, after V lost 2 bases and J lost 2 bases. CDR3 length: 18 amino acids. Germline-derived CDR1 and CDR2 are KGHSH and LQKENI.

The chain is built from TRBV19 and TRBJ2-7; 7 bases match TRBD1. The CDR3 sequence is 15 residues long. The V gene's germline CDR1 is LNHDA and CDR2 SQIVND (reference sequence). The V segment lost 7 bases and the J segment 7 bases; nucleotides outside the gene matches: 16. The CDR3 protein is CASTTNTGVLREQYF. As DNA, the CDR3 is TGTGCCAGTACCACAAATACAGGGGTCCTACGGGAGCAGTACTTC.

The rearrangement links TRBV30 to TRBJ1-1; weak D call: TRBD1 (5 bases). The CDR3 loop spans 13 amino acids. CDR1 is GTSNPN and CDR2 is SVGIG in the germline V gene (reference sequence). V shed 3 bases and J shed 4 bases, with 12 bases lying between them. CDR3 residues: CAWRRGEVTEAFF. In DNA, the CDR3 is TGTGCCTGGAGAAGAGGGGAGGTCACTGAAGCTTTCTTT.